This T cell receptor (beta chain) was sequenced during a study of blood T cell repertoires in COVID-19 (dated by TCRdb to 2020 to 2021). For the wider study: Samples covering the acute and convalescent phases of COVID-19 were provided by collaborators in the United States, Italy and Spain. The prospective study material was composed of cDNA or gDNA derived from T cells, B-cell-depleted T cells, or PBMCs. Subjects who had been exposed to COVID-19, were actively infected with it, or had recovered from it provided the deeply sampled blood TCRbeta repertoires that made up the dataset. The repertoires were made available in a free public database intended to serve as a resource for research on the immune response to SARS-CoV-2. The samples were drawn from two sources: the first 160 participants of the ongoing ImmuneRACE study, and 1,000 to 1,500 subjects contributed by 6 global collaborators. Nearly every sample came with metadata listing a de-identified subject ID, COVID-19 status, age in years and sex. Where available, HLA class I and class II types were taken from metadata supplied by the sample provider and were not determined by assay-based typing.

The collaborating institutions used their own protocols to collect whole blood in K2EDTA tubes. Collaborator samples were shipped for TCRbeta analysis as frozen whole blood, isolated PBMCs, or DNA extracted from either sample type. Remarks on this clone: Its antigen is currently not known. Per-base qualities were not stored, and no clone one base away is much larger.

TCRbeta CDR3 regions were amplified from genomic DNA using the immunoSEQ Assay, a bias-controlled multiplex PCR. The published analysis was carried out like this. Within the assay, amplification of reference gene primers was used to estimate how many nucleated cells each sample contained. To quantify the absolute abundance of each unique TCRbeta CDR3 rearrangement, sequence reads were collapsed and filtered. For each sample, productive Simpson clonality was calculated by taking the square root of Simpson's diversity index across productive rearrangements. The source is immuneACCESS, and TCRdb retained only in-frame sequences with V and J called. Part of the clones is not carried over; for the studies checked, unresolved V genes explain less than half of this, and the remainder is unexplained. V and J calls and clone size are copied from that table; D and trimming were computed from the DNA. Recorded for this sample are about 99,000 clones; around 74% of them occurred a single time. The ten top clones hold approximately 18% of the sample.

The CDR3 goes from the cysteine to the phenylalanine over 16 residues. Only the CDR3 region is kept as DNA, spanning 48 bases read in frame from base 1. The germline V gene (reference sequence) yields SGHNT for CDR1 and YYREEE for CDR2. The V end gives up 1 base and the J end 8 bases, leaving 14 bases in the junction not matched to a gene. The full study reports these points: The amount of clinical and demographic metadata varied by source and participant and was provided uncurated.

Rearrangement joined TRBV5-4 to TRBJ1-2; TRBD1 fits 7 bases in the junction. The sequenced material came from peripheral blood. This TCR was sampled from an elderly woman with active or convalescent COVID-19. This receptor carries the CDR3 CASSLRGRMTGIGYTF. The nucleotides read TGTGCCAGCAGCTTGCGTGGCCGGATGACAGGGATAGGCTACACCTTC.